A single sample gave rise to the 18 T cell receptor beta chains below, sequenced in a study of cytomegalovirus exposure and HLA in healthy donors. Researchers ran the PCR with 60 Vbeta and 13 Jbeta primers. Some clones are missing from TCRdb's copy, which holds only in-frame ones; the method was immunoSEQ multiplex PCR. The table shows roughly 130,000 clones, with roughly 74% occurring only once. The sample consisted of PBMCs. The receptors stem from a woman aged 50 to 65 in good health and CMV-seropositive.

By its share, this clone is medium-sized. J is TRBJ2-7 and V is TRBV25-1; 7 bases match TRBD1. The CDR3 runs to 14 residues. Germline V gene sequence: CDR1 MGHDK, CDR2 SYGVNS. The trim removed 6 bases at V and 2 bases at J, leaving 7 bases unmatched. CDR3 nucleotides: TGTGCCAGCAGCTTGACAGGGTGGGCCTACGAGCAGTACTTC. This translates into CASSLTGWAYEQYF.

This clone was detected once. The J gene is TRBJ2-5, the V gene TRBV5-1, with D possibly matching TRBD2 (5 bases). V lost 0 bases to trimming and J lost 8 bases, with 11 bases between them. The germline gives CDR1 SGHRS, CDR2 YFSETQ. CDR3 size: 13 residues. For the CDR3, the DNA is TGCGCCAGCAGCTTGGGGGCGGAGGAAACCCAGTACTTC. Protein: CASSLGAEETQYF.

In its sample, this clone was seen many times. The V call is TRBV4-1, the J call TRBJ1-2; possible D gene TRBD1, 6 bases. Germline V gives CDR1 MGHRA, CDR2 YSYEKL. The CDR3 is made up of 13 amino acids. Trimming cost V 1 base and J 8 bases, with 11 bases left between them. The chain's CDR3 is CASSQVHRAGYTF. In DNA, the CDR3 is TGCGCCAGCAGCCAAGTTCACAGGGCCGGCTACACCTTC.

The rearrangement joins TRBV2 to TRBJ2-5, with D unresolved. The CDR3 loop spans 12 amino acids. CDR1 and CDR2 from the germline V gene are SNHLY and FYNNEI. The V end lost 4 bases, the J end lost 5 bases, and 8 bases lay between the germline ends. CDR3 protein: CASSAIGETQYF. DNA of the CDR3: TGTGCCAGCAGTGCTATCGGGGAGACCCAGTACTTC. Together with reference TRBV2 and TRBJ2-5, the CDR3 gives the full variable domain: EPEVTQTPSHQVTQMGQEVILRCVPISNHLYFYWYRQILGQKVEFLVSFYNNEISEKSEIFDDQFSVERPDGSNFTLKIRSTKLEDSAMYFCASSAIGETQYFGPGTRLLVL.

The chain employs TRBV11-2 and TRBJ1-5; perhaps TRBD1 as D (5 bases). The CDR3 has 15 amino acids. Between the trimmed V and J ends, which lost 2 bases and 0 bases, there was a span of 8 bases. Per germline, CDR1 SGHAT and CDR2 FQNNGV. CDR3 bases: TGTGCCAGCAGCTTACGGGGGTATAGCAATCAGCCCCAGCATTTT. As protein: CASSLRGYSNQPQHF.

V is TRBV7-2 and J is TRBJ1-4, with a tentative D call TRBD1 (5 bases). Germline CDR1 reads SGHTA; CDR2 reads FQGNSA. The CDR3 covers 14 residues. V lost 5 bases to trimming and J lost 6 bases, with 13 bases between them. In DNA form, the CDR3 reads TGTGCCAGCAGCCAGCGGACGGGGGATGAAAAACTGTTTTTT. Protein product: CASSQRTGDEKLFF.

The rearrangement links TRBV5-6 to TRBJ2-6, with 8 bases that match TRBD1. CDR1 is SGHDT, CDR2 YYEEEE, per germline. The ends lost 0 bases at V and 4 bases at J; junction bases unmatched: 9. This CDR3 is built from 18 residues. Here the CDR3 DNA reads TGTGCCAGCAGCTTGGCCGGGACAGGCCTACTGGGGGCCAACGTCCTGACTTTC. It specifies CASSLAGTGLLGANVLTF.

The CDR3 nucleotides are TGTGCTTGCGGTCCAGCTGTCCAAGAGACCCAGTACTTC. Translated, it gives CACGPAVQETQYF. The chain recombines TRBV30 with TRBJ2-5; the D is unclear. The CDR3 runs to 13 residues. The germline V gene encodes CDR1 GTSNPN and CDR2 SVGIG (reference sequence). The full variable domain, in which reference TRBV30 and TRBJ2-5 provide the parts outside the CDR3, is SQTIHQWPATLVQPVGSPLSLECTVEGTSNPNLYWYRQAAGRGLQLLFYSVGIGQISSEVPQNLSASRPQDRQFILSSKKLLLSDSGFYLCACGPAVQETQYFGPGTRLLVL.

This chain uses TRBV6-4 with TRBJ2-7; TRBD2 agrees at 11 bases. This CDR3 contains 13 residues. J lost 4 bases, V lost 10 bases, and 6 bases had no gene match. Germline CDR1 and CDR2: MRHNA and SNTAGT. The CDR3 region is CAKLTSGVYEQYF. CDR3 nucleotides: TGTGCCAAATTGACTAGCGGGGTATACGAGCAGTACTTC.

J is TRBJ1-5 and V is TRBV2; possibly TRBD1 for D (5 bases). V dropped 6 bases and J dropped 3 bases, with 12 bases sitting between them. CDR3 length: 14 amino acids. CDR1 is SNHLY and CDR2 is FYNNEI in the germline V gene. In nucleotides, the CDR3 is TGTGCCAGCAGCAGAGAGACAGACAATCAGCCCCAGCATTTT. Translating it yields CASSRETDNQPQHF.

This chain's CDR3 is CASSAGTVPYEQYF. In DNA form, the CDR3 reads TGTGCCAGCAGCGCCGGGACAGTACCCTACGAGCAGTACTTC. The chain uses TRBV9 and TRBJ2-7, with TRBD1 matching over 7 bases. Losses at the gene ends were 3 bases for V and 2 bases for J; bases not matched to a gene: 5. The germline gives CDR1 SGDLS, CDR2 YYNGEE. The CDR3 is 14 amino acids.

The chain has TRBV19 and TRBJ1-5, with D perhaps TRBD1 (5 bases). Looked up from germline, CDR1 is LNHDA and CDR2 is SQIVND (reference sequence). Between the trimmed V and J ends, which lost 1 base and 2 bases, there was a span of 9 bases. This CDR3 is 15 amino acids long. The CDR3 DNA sequence: TGTGCCAGTAGTATAGGGGGGGACGGCAATCAGCCCCAGCATTTT. As protein: CASSIGGDGNQPQHF.

The rearrangement links TRBV6-6 to TRBJ1-6; the D gene is possibly TRBD1 (5 bases). V was trimmed by 6 bases and J by 13 bases, leaving 13 bases between them. From germline, CDR1 is MNHNY and CDR2 SVGAGI (reference sequence). This CDR3 spans 12 amino acids. CDR3 amino acids: CASSPGDRPLHF. Written as DNA, the CDR3 is TGTGCCAGCAGCCCGGGGGACCGGCCCCTCCACTTT.

The chain links TRBV28 to TRBJ2-7, with 7 bases matching TRBD1. This CDR3 spans 14 amino acids. After removal of 6 bases from V and 6 bases from J, the junction contained 11 bases not matched to a gene. Germline values: CDR1 MDHEN, CDR2 SYDVKM. The CDR3 sequence is CASRPPRGQFEQYF. CDR3 nucleotide sequence: TGTGCCAGCAGACCGCCCCGGGGACAGTTCGAGCAGTACTTC.

This clone turned up a few times. This chain connects TRBV5-8 to TRBJ1-6, with D tentatively TRBD1 (5 bases). Germline-derived CDR1 and CDR2 are SGHTS and YDEGEE. The length of the CDR3 is 16 residues. V lost 0 bases, J lost 8 bases, and 15 bases lay in between. Written as DNA, the CDR3 is TGTGCCAGCAGCTTGGCCGAGGGGACTTTGGATTCACCCCTCCACTTT. It translates to CASSLAEGTLDSPLHF.

The chain uses TRBV6-6 and TRBJ2-1; TRBD1 aligns across 8 bases. Germline V CDR1 and CDR2: MNHNY, SVGAGI (reference sequence). The CDR3 runs to 15 residues. V shed 6 bases, J shed 3 bases, and the junction held 7 bases outside the gene matches. This CDR3 is CASSPTGALYNEQFF. The CDR3 DNA reads TGTGCCAGCAGCCCGACAGGGGCCCTCTACAATGAGCAGTTCTTC.

The rearrangement uses TRBV9 and TRBJ2-7, with TRBD1 matching 8 bases. V lost 4 bases, J lost 4 bases, and 10 bases stayed unmatched. The CDR3 totals 15 residues. The germline CDR1 and CDR2 sequences are SGDLS and YYNGEE. The CDR3 nucleotides are TGTGCCAGCAGCCCCTCGGACAGGGCGAGGTACGAGCAGTACTTC. It yields the protein CASSPSDRARYEQYF. The variable domain in full, completed from reference TRBV9 and TRBJ2-7, reads DSGVTQTPKHLITATGQRVTLRCSPRSGDLSVYWYQQSLDQGLQFLIQYYNGEERAKGNILERFSAQQFPDLHSELNLSSLELGDSALYFCASSPSDRARYEQYFGPGTRLTVT.

This chain joins TRBV7-9 and TRBJ2-5, with D perhaps TRBD1 (5 bases). The CDR3 length is 16 residues. Trimming removed 1 base from V and 4 bases from J, with 16 bases in between. Germline lookup yields CDR1 SEHNR and CDR2 FQNEAQ (reference sequence). CDR3 amino acids: CASSLVVQGQRETQYF. The CDR3 nucleotides are TGTGCCAGCAGCTTAGTGGTGCAGGGTCAGAGAGAGACCCAGTACTTC.